This T cell receptor (beta chain) was sequenced for a study of T cells in Graves' hyperthyroidism and ophthalmopathy. Study observations and caveats: The model identified upcoming ophthalmopathy a median approximately 6.4 months ahead of onset. Most thyroid clonotypes that were expanded above 0.001 also turned up in blood.

CDR1 and CDR2 from the germline V gene are MDHEN and SYDVKM. The CDR3 runs to 13 residues. V dropped 7 bases and J dropped 3 bases, with 13 bases sitting between them. TCR beta CDR3 region amplification was performed from RNA transcripts. The TCR CDR3 was amplified in a first-round RT-PCR using the HTBI primer set. TCRdb used MiXCR to reprocess the multiplex PCR reads, holding one entry per CDR3 protein. The sample includes fewer than 650,000 distinct CDR3 sequences, around 14% of them seen just once. The table lists this clonotype with a few counts. Its matching antigen is unknown. A read error may be the cause here, since a much bigger clone is one base away. This likely comes from a read error, as the CDR3 has no conserved phenylalanine or tryptophan at its end.

Sequenced input: blood. The chain carries TRBV28 and TRBJ2-7; D uncertain. The receptor was isolated from a woman in her late teens or twenties with Graves' ophthalmopathy. The CDR3 protein is CASIQEGNYEQYL. CDR3 nucleotide sequence: TGTGCCAGCATTCAGGAAGGAAACTACGAGCAGTACCTC.